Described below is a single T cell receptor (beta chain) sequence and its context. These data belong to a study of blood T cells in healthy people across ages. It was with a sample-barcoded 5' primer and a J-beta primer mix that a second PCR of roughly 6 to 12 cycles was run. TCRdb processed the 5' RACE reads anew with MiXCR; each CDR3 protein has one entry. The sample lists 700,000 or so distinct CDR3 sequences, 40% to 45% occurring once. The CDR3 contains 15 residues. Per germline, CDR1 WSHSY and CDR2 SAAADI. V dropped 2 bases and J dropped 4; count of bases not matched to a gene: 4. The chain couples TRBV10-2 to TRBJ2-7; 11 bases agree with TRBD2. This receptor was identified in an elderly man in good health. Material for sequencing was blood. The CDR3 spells CASSETSGSGYEQYF. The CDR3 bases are TGCGCCAGCAGTGAGACTAGCGGGAGTGGGTACGAGCAGTACTTC.